These 15 T cell receptor beta chains originate from one sample sequenced in a study of shared clonotypes between healthy human individuals. The data were produced by immunoSEQ multiplex PCR, yet TCRdb's version contains in-frame clones alone and is incomplete. Found here are over a million clones, 75% to 85% of them singletons; the top ten hold 0.5% to 0.65%. Sequences were obtained from memory CD4+ T cells from PBMCs. Sample subset: CD45RA-negative fraction. These receptors came from a man aged 18 to 29 in good health. Some clones in this sample may be carry-over from other donors' samples.

This chain joins TRBV28 and TRBJ2-5; D unclear. V shed 9 bases and J shed 3 bases, with 11 bases lying between them. CDR1 and CDR2 from the germline V gene are MDHEN and SYDVKM. The CDR3 spans 12 residues. CDR3 in amino acids: CASGRNEETQYF. In DNA, the CDR3 is TGTGCCAGTGGACGGAACGAAGAGACCCAGTACTTC.

This chain links TRBV11-2 with TRBJ2-2; 10 bases match TRBD2. The CDR3 is 18 residues long. The germline V gene encodes CDR1 SGHAT and CDR2 FQNNGV. The V segment lost 7 bases and the J segment 3 bases; nucleotides outside the gene matches: 14. CDR3 nucleotide sequence: TGTGCCAGCACCCAAGGGGAGCGGGAGGGCAGTCACACCGGGGAGCTGTTTTTT. It yields the protein CASTQGEREGSHTGELFF.

The chain couples TRBV2 to TRBJ2-1; possibly TRBD1 for D (5 bases). From germline, CDR1 is SNHLY and CDR2 FYNNEI. Trimming took off 2 bases at V and 15 bases at J, with 17 bases between the two ends. This CDR3 region has 13 residues. DNA of the CDR3: TGTGCCAGCAGTGAAAGGTCGACAGAAACCGCGTTCTTC. Amino acids: CASSERSTETAFF.

The CDR3 is CASSPPGQPNEKLFF. The CDR3, as DNA: TGTGCCAGCTCACCACCGGGACAGCCAAATGAAAAACTGTTTTTT. The chain uses TRBV18 and TRBJ1-4, with 7 nucleotides matching TRBD1. V shed 0 bases, J shed 5 bases, and the junction held 3 bases outside the gene matches. This CDR3 is 15 amino acids long. Germline lookup yields CDR1 KGHSH and CDR2 LQKENI.

The rearrangement links TRBV11-3 to TRBJ2-7; no definite D call. V lost 5 bases to trimming and J lost 5 bases, with 13 bases between them. The length of the CDR3 is 13 residues. Germline-derived CDR1 and CDR2 are SGHNT and YENEEA. CDR3 protein: CASSLSRLDEQYF. In DNA form, the CDR3 reads TGTGCCAGCAGCCTCTCCCGGCTAGACGAGCAGTACTTC.

To note about this clone: Other DNA sequences from this sample encode an identical CDR3 as well. The chain is built from TRBV12-5 and TRBJ2-3; the D is unclear. The CDR3 sequence is 12 residues long. Germline V gene sequence: CDR1 LGHNT, CDR2 FRNRAP. With 5 bases removed from V and 4 bases from J, the gap between germline ends came to 7 bases. The CDR3 DNA reads as TGTGCTAGTGGTCCCGGGCCAGATACGCAGTATTTT. Its protein product is CASGPGPDTQYF.

V usage is TRBV19 and J usage is TRBJ2-7; 9 bases are a match to TRBD1. Germline V gene sequence: CDR1 LNHDA, CDR2 SQIVND (reference sequence). CDR3 size: 16 residues. The V gene end was trimmed by 5 bases and the J gene end by 0 bases; junction bases not matched to a gene: 8. The CDR3: CASSLGWTGASYEQYF. The CDR3 DNA reads as TGTGCCAGTAGTCTGGGGTGGACAGGGGCCTCCTACGAGCAGTACTTC.

The gene calls are TRBV2 and TRBJ2-7; the D is unclear. The CDR3 is made up of 13 amino acids. V was pared by 6 bases and J by 3 bases, with 12 bases between. The germline V gene has CDR1 SNHLY and CDR2 FYNNEI. The DNA of the CDR3 is TGTGCCAGCAGCGACCCCCCGGTCTACGAGCAGTACTTC. Protein sequence: CASSDPPVYEQYF.

The chain links TRBV27 to TRBJ2-3; 8 nucleotides line up with TRBD2. There are 13 residues in the CDR3. Germline CDR1 MNHEY, CDR2 SMNVEV (reference sequence). J gave up 3 bases and V 7 bases, and 3 bases lay outside the gene matches. The CDR3 bases are TGTGCCAGCAAGCGGGAGAGGACAGATACGCAGTATTTT. It codes for CASKRERTDTQYF.

The CDR3 DNA follows: TGCGCCAGCAGCTTGGAGCCAACCTACGAGCAGTACTTC. This codes for CASSLEPTYEQYF. V is TRBV5-1 and J is TRBJ2-5; D gene ambiguous. The DNA matches TRBJ2-7 better at its end, which makes the J call doubtful. Germline loops: CDR1 SGHRS, CDR2 YFSETQ. The CDR3 runs to 13 residues.

The chain combines TRBV28 with TRBJ1-4, with a possible D match to TRBD1 (5 bases). This CDR3 is built from 16 residues. The germline CDR1 and CDR2 sequences are MDHEN and SYDVKM. V was cut by 5 bases and J by 0 bases, with 13 bases left in between. CDR3 in DNA: TGTGCCAGCAGTCTAGACAGATCCGCAACTAATGAAAAACTGTTTTTT. It translates to CASSLDRSATNEKLFF.

This clone was picked up a small number of times. J is TRBJ2-7 and V is TRBV20-1, with D perhaps assigned TRBD1 or TRBD2 (5 bases each). Germline V gene lookup returns CDR1 DFQATT and CDR2 SNEGSKA (reference sequence). The CDR3 contains 11 residues. CDR3 nucleotides: TGCAGCCAGTGGGGCGGGTACGAGCAGTACTTC. It is translated as CSQWGGYEQYF.

The J gene is TRBJ2-2, the V gene TRBV25-1; weak D call: TRBD2 (7 bases). Per the germline V gene, CDR1 is MGHDK and CDR2 is SYGVNS. The CDR3 is made up of 15 amino acids. Trimming took 6 bases from V and 5 from J, leaving 16 bases between them. The CDR3 bases are TGTGCCAGCAGGAAAGAGGGGGGGCAGACCGGGGAGCTGTTTTTT. This sequence encodes CASRKEGGQTGELFF. Complete variable domain (other parts from reference TRBV25-1 and TRBJ2-2): EADIYQTPRYLVIGTGKKITLECSQTMGHDKMYWYQQDPGMELHLIHYSYGVNSTEKGDLSSESTVSRIRTEHFPLTLESARPSHTSQYLCASRKEGGQTGELFFGEGSRLTVL.

This clone was seen a single time. At the DNA level, this CDR3 is encoded by other sequences in the same sample as well. The chain joins TRBV7-2 to TRBJ2-6; 7 nucleotides match TRBD1. The CDR3 is 15 residues long. V shed 4 bases, J shed 4 bases, and the junction held 4 bases outside the gene matches. The germline V gene has CDR1 SGHTA and CDR2 FQGNSA. The DNA of the CDR3 is TGTGCCAGCAGCTCCGGACAGGCGGGGGCCAACGTCCTGACTTTC. Protein sequence: CASSSGQAGANVLTF. Full variable domain (outside the CDR3, taken from reference TRBV7-2 and TRBJ2-6): GAGVSQSPSNKVTEKGKDVELRCDPISGHTALYWYRQSLGQGLEFLIYFQGNSAPDKSGLPSDRFSAERTGGSVSTLTIQRTQQEDSAVYLCASSSGQAGANVLTFGAGSRLTVL.

The chain links TRBV19 to TRBJ2-5; D not certain. This CDR3 region has 13 residues. From germline, CDR1 is LNHDA and CDR2 SQIVND (reference sequence). The ends were cut back, 10 bases at V and 5 bases at J, with 17 bases in the middle. CDR3 region: CAIGDGSAETQYF. The CDR3 DNA follows: TGTGCCATAGGTGATGGCTCAGCGGAGACCCAGTACTTC.